One sample yielded the 14 T cell receptor beta chains listed below, sequenced in a study of blood T cell repertoires in COVID-19. Data came from immunoSEQ multiplex PCR; TCRdb stores just in-frame clones and leaves some out. The sample records 330,000 or so clones, approximately 89% being singletons. The specimen sequenced was peripheral blood. The source of these receptors is a woman aged 60 to 75 with COVID-19, enrolled during active disease.

The chain uses TRBV2 and TRBJ2-1; D is undetermined. Germline V gene lookup returns CDR1 SNHLY and CDR2 FYNNEI. V dropped 0 bases and J dropped 7 bases, with 10 bases sitting between them. The CDR3 totals 14 residues. The CDR3, as DNA: TGTGCCAGCAGTGAAGCGCGTTTGGAGAATGAGCAGTTCTTC. Its translation: CASSEARLENEQFF.

CDR3: CASSFPSKYRVSTIYF. CDR3 bases: TGTGCCAGCAGCTTCCCGTCTAAATACAGGGTAAGCACCATATATTTT. This chain links TRBV7-9 with TRBJ1-3; a possible D gene is TRBD1 (6 bases). The germline CDR1 and CDR2 sequences are SEHNR and FQNEAQ (reference sequence). V lost 3 bases, J lost 9 bases, and 21 bases lay in between. This CDR3 has 16 amino acids.

This clone occurred a few times. The gene calls are TRBV18 and TRBJ1-2; 9 bases are a match to TRBD1. V was clipped by 3 bases and J by 5 bases; unmatched bases: 10. The CDR3 is 16 residues long. Per germline, CDR1 KGHSH and CDR2 LQKENI. CDR3 in DNA: TGTGCCAGCTCACCGACCGGGACAGGGTATTATTATGGCTACACCTTC. It translates to CASSPTGTGYYYGYTF. The full variable domain, in which reference TRBV18 and TRBJ1-2 provide the parts outside the CDR3, is NAGVMQNPRHLVRRRGQEARLRCSPMKGHSHVYWYRQLPEEGLKFMVYLQKENIIDESGMPKERFSAEFPKEGPSILRIQQVVRGDSAAYFCASSPTGTGYYYGYTFGSGTRLTVV.

The CDR3 DNA reads as TGTGCCAGCAGTCATGGGACAGGGTACTATGGCTACACCTTC. Translating gives CASSHGTGYYGYTF. V is TRBV2 and J is TRBJ1-2, with TRBD1 identical over 9 bases. Germline loops: CDR1 SNHLY, CDR2 FYNNEI. After removal of 5 bases from V and 3 bases from J, the junction contained 4 bases not matched to a gene. The length of the CDR3 is 14 residues.

Only one count was recorded for this clone. The V call is TRBV11-3, the J call TRBJ2-2; weak D call: TRBD2 (6 bases). The CDR3 has 14 residues. V was clipped by 5 bases and J by 6 bases, with 13 bases between them. The germline V gene has CDR1 SGHNT and CDR2 YENEEA. CDR3 coding DNA: TGTGCCAGCAGCCCCGTTGGGGGGTCCGGGGAGCTGTTTTTT. Translated: CASSPVGGSGELFF.

The V and J genes are TRBV5-1 and TRBJ2-5; D is unclear. Trimming removed 0 bases at V and 1 base at J, with 4 bases between. Germline assignment: CDR1 SGHRS and CDR2 YFSETQ. This CDR3 is built from 13 residues. Here the CDR3 reads CASSLAIQETQYF. DNA of the CDR3: TGCGCCAGCAGCTTGGCCATCCAAGAGACCCAGTACTTC. The full variable domain, in which reference TRBV5-1 and TRBJ2-5 provide the parts outside the CDR3, is KAGVTQTPRYLIKTRGQQVTLSCSPISGHRSVSWYQQTPGQGLQFLFEYFSETQRNKGNFPGRFSGRQFSNSRSEMNVSTLELGDSALYLCASSLAIQETQYFGPGTRLLVL.

The chain employs TRBV11-2 and TRBJ2-5, with D unclear. In germline, CDR1 is SGHAT, CDR2 FQNNGV. V shed 6 bases and J shed 2 bases, with 16 bases lying between them. The CDR3 is 15 residues long. CDR3 bases: TGTGCCAGCAGTTTTACTAACGTGCCTCAAGAGACCCAGTACTTC. Translated: CASSFTNVPQETQYF.

This clone was seen once. The gene calls are TRBV6-4 and TRBJ2-3; D gene ambiguous. Germline-derived CDR1 and CDR2 are MRHNA and SNTAGT. CDR3 length equals 13 residues. V was trimmed by 6 bases and J by 1 base, leaving 8 bases between them. CDR3 sequence (DNA): TGTGCCAGCAGACCTCCGGGCACAGATACGCAGTATTTT. Amino acid sequence: CASRPPGTDTQYF.

Remarks on this clone: Other DNA sequences in this sample translate to the same CDR3. The gene calls are TRBV5-1 and TRBJ2-3; TRBD2 aligns across 9 bases. The CDR3 contains 19 residues. J gave up 6 bases and V 4 bases, and 21 bases lay outside the gene matches. Per the germline V gene, CDR1 is SGHRS and CDR2 is YFSETQ. CDR3 sequence reads: CASSLSLLTGTSSPDTQYF. The CDR3 region has the DNA TGCGCCAGCAGCCTCTCCCTGTTGACCGGGACTAGCTCCCCGGATACGCAGTATTTT.

V usage is TRBV7-9 and J usage is TRBJ2-2; D is unclear. The CDR3 is 15 residues long. Germline CDR1 reads SEHNR; CDR2 reads FQNEAQ (reference sequence). Trimming removed 1 base from V and 1 base from J, with 7 bases in between. CDR3 DNA sequence: TGTGCCAGCAGCTTAGGCTCGGTGAACACCGGGGAGCTGTTTTTT. Protein: CASSLGSVNTGELFF.

This clone was observed a single time. This chain uses TRBV7-2 with TRBJ2-7; D is ambiguous. Germline assignment: CDR1 SGHTA and CDR2 FQGNSA. V lost 5 bases and J 2 bases, leaving 16 bases between the germline ends. CDR3 size: 15 residues. Here the CDR3 reads CASSRRSGEAYEQYF. DNA for the CDR3: TGTGCCAGCAGCCGCCGGTCAGGTGAAGCCTACGAGCAGTACTTC.

The chain couples TRBV6-4 to TRBJ2-5; TRBD1 agrees at 9 bases. Germline-derived CDR1 and CDR2 are MRHNA and SNTAGT. With V trimmed by 8 bases and J by 5 bases, 6 bases remained unmatched. CDR3 length equals 13 residues. Written as DNA, the CDR3 is TGTGCCAGCTCACAGGGGGCTGGGGAGACCCAGTACTTC. Protein: CASSQGAGETQYF.

V usage is TRBV13 and J usage is TRBJ1-3; D is possibly TRBD1 (5 bases). From germline, CDR1 is PRHDT and CDR2 FYEKMQ (reference sequence). V gave up 10 bases and J gave up 5 bases, with 12 bases separating them. This CDR3 contains 12 residues. The CDR3 reads CATARVRNTIYF. CDR3 coding DNA: TGTGCCACTGCCAGGGTTCGAAACACCATATATTTT.

Only one count was recorded for this clone. The CDR3 reads CASSSGRGLSNQPQHF. The CDR3 DNA reads TGTGCCAGCAGCTCTGGGAGAGGTCTTAGCAATCAGCCCCAGCATTTT. The V call is TRBV7-9, the J call TRBJ1-5; D is ambiguous. Germline loops: CDR1 SEHNR, CDR2 FQNEAQ (reference sequence). CDR3 length equals 16 residues. Between the trimmed V and J ends, which lost 4 bases and 0 bases, there was a span of 13 bases.